Following are 22 T cell receptor beta chains from one sample sequenced in a study of T cell responses to AZD1222 COVID-19 vaccine. The protocol was immunoSEQ multiplex PCR, while the TCRdb copy is restricted to in-frame clones and leaves out a portion. The sample lists around 140,000 clones; about nine tenths were seen once. The sample was peripheral blood, taken on day 0 of AZD1222 vaccination. The receptor source for this set is an adult in good health.

The gene calls are TRBV10-3 and TRBJ1-4; D possibly corresponds to TRBD1 (5 bases). Germline V lookup: CDR1 ENHRY, CDR2 SYGVKD. V was cut by 0 bases and J by 8 bases, with 10 bases left in between. The CDR3 is 14 residues long. The CDR3 nucleotides are TGTGCCATCAGTGAGTCGTGGACATTCGAAAAACTGTTTTTT. This encodes CAISESWTFEKLFF.

The chain recombines TRBV7-2 with TRBJ1-1; D is unclear. Trimming stripped 1 base from V and 0 bases from J, with 15 bases between. From germline, CDR1 is SGHTA and CDR2 FQGNSA. The CDR3 is made up of 17 amino acids. CDR3: CASSLEGPLRVNTEAFF. The CDR3 DNA follows: TGTGCCAGCAGCTTAGAAGGGCCCCTTAGGGTGAACACTGAAGCTTTCTTT.

This chain links TRBV5-5 with TRBJ2-7; D might be TRBD1 (6 bases). Germline V lookup: CDR1 SGHKS, CDR2 YYEKEE (reference sequence). The length of the CDR3 is 15 residues. V gave up 1 base and J gave up 6 bases, with 17 bases separating them. CDR3 in DNA: TGTGCCAGCAGCTTGTATAGGGACACCATGGCCGAGCAGTACTTC. It is translated as CASSLYRDTMAEQYF.

The rearrangement joins TRBV5-1 to TRBJ1-2; 8 bases line up with TRBD1. The CDR3 runs 13 residues. Germline CDR1 is SGHRS and CDR2 is YFSETQ. The ends lost 4 bases at V and 8 bases at J; junction bases unmatched: 7. This CDR3 reads CASSGQGMGGYTF. In DNA, the CDR3 is TGCGCCAGCAGCGGACAGGGAATGGGCGGCTACACCTTC. The full variable domain, in which reference TRBV5-1 and TRBJ1-2 provide the parts outside the CDR3, is KAGVTQTPRYLIKTRGQQVTLSCSPISGHRSVSWYQQTPGQGLQFLFEYFSETQRNKGNFPGRFSGRQFSNSRSEMNVSTLELGDSALYLCASSGQGMGGYTFGSGTRLTVV.

A single count supports this clone. V is TRBV19 and J is TRBJ2-7; no definite D call. V was shortened by 3 bases and J by 3 bases, with 12 bases between the two germline ends. The CDR3 sequence is 14 residues long. In germline, CDR1 is LNHDA, CDR2 SQIVND (reference sequence). As DNA, the CDR3 is TGTGCCAGTAGTATTGATGAAGGTAACTACGAGCAGTACTTC. Its protein is CASSIDEGNYEQYF.

This chain joins TRBV13 and TRBJ2-2, with 14 bases that match TRBD2. The CDR3 is made up of 17 amino acids. With V trimmed by 5 bases and J by 0 bases, 2 bases remained unmatched. CDR1 is PRHDT, CDR2 FYEKMQ, per germline (reference sequence). DNA of the CDR3: TGTGCCAGCAGCGGACTAGCGGGGGGCACGAACACCGGGGAGCTGTTTTTT. Encoded protein: CASSGLAGGTNTGELFF.

The chain recombines TRBV6-5 with TRBJ1-5; D might be TRBD1 (5 bases). Germline lookup yields CDR1 MNHEY and CDR2 SVGAGI. V lost 2 bases to trimming and J lost 1 base, with 6 bases between them. This CDR3 is built from 14 residues. The CDR3 nucleotides read TGTGCCAGCAGTTACGAGGGGAGCAATCAGCCCCAGCATTTT. It specifies CASSYEGSNQPQHF.

The chain combines TRBV27 with TRBJ1-5, with D uncertain. V dropped 8 bases and J dropped 1 base, with 6 bases sitting between them. Germline V gene lookup returns CDR1 MNHEY and CDR2 SMNVEV (reference sequence). This CDR3 is 12 amino acids long. The CDR3 DNA reads as TGTGCCAGCGGGAGAAGCAATCAGCCCCAGCATTTT. Translated, it gives CASGRSNQPQHF.

The V and J genes are TRBV2 and TRBJ2-7, with 9 bases matching TRBD1. CDR3 size: 14 residues. Germline V lookup: CDR1 SNHLY, CDR2 FYNNEI. V gave up 6 bases and J gave up 6 bases; unmatched junction bases: 9. The CDR3 DNA reads TGTGCCAGCAGCCACCGGGACAGGGACGGCGAGCAGTACTTC. Its translation is CASSHRDRDGEQYF.

The chain carries TRBV5-6 and TRBJ1-1; D unclear. Deletions cut 0 bases from V and 4 bases from J, with 4 bases between. CDR1 is SGHDT, CDR2 YYEEEE, per germline. The CDR3 totals 12 residues. This CDR3 is CASSLGITEAFF. As DNA, the CDR3 is TGTGCCAGCAGCTTGGGGATCACTGAAGCTTTCTTT.

This clone was seen only once. The chain couples TRBV5-1 to TRBJ1-1; D is ambiguous. This CDR3 is built from 14 residues. CDR1 and CDR2 (germline): SGHRS, YFSETQ. Trimming took off 1 base at V and 4 bases at J, with 11 bases between the two ends. CDR3: CASSLQDLSTEAFF. As DNA, the CDR3 is TGCGCCAGCAGCTTGCAGGATTTAAGCACTGAAGCTTTCTTT.

The chain employs TRBV18 and TRBJ2-7; D uncertain. The CDR3 runs to 13 residues. CDR1 and CDR2 (germline): KGHSH, LQKENI. V lost 3 bases, J lost 5 bases, and 11 bases lay in between. The CDR3 loop is CASSPLGYDEQYF. The CDR3 DNA reads TGTGCCAGCTCACCTTTAGGATACGACGAGCAGTACTTC. Full variable domain (missing parts from reference TRBV18 and TRBJ2-7): NAGVMQNPRHLVRRRGQEARLRCSPMKGHSHVYWYRQLPEEGLKFMVYLQKENIIDESGMPKERFSAEFPKEGPSILRIQQVVRGDSAAYFCASSPLGYDEQYFGPGTRLTVT.

V and J are TRBV5-6 and TRBJ1-2; perhaps TRBD1 as D (5 bases). The V gene lost 2 bases and the J gene lost 6 bases, with 11 bases spanning the gap. The germline V gene encodes CDR1 SGHDT and CDR2 YYEEEE. This CDR3 has 13 residues. The CDR3 DNA follows: TGTGCCAGCAGCTTATGGGGCGCCCATGGCTACACCTTC. It is translated as CASSLWGAHGYTF.

The CDR3 loop is CASTLRGSGYTF. The CDR3 nucleotides read TGTGCCAGCACTTTACGGGGTAGCGGCTACACCTTC. This rearrangement joins TRBV6-5 to TRBJ1-2; no clear D gene. Per the germline V gene, CDR1 is MNHEY and CDR2 is SVGAGI. Trimming left V 7 bases short and J 8 bases short, with 14 bases between. This CDR3 comprises 12 residues.

The V call is TRBV11-2, the J call TRBJ2-7, with 8 bases lining up with TRBD2. Looked up from germline, CDR1 is SGHAT and CDR2 is FQNNGV. This CDR3 contains 14 residues. V lost 5 bases, J lost 1 base, and 4 bases stayed unmatched. The CDR3 nucleotides read TGTGCCAGCAGCCCACGGGGGGGATCCTACGAGCAGTACTTC. Translated, it gives CASSPRGGSYEQYF. Filled out from reference TRBV11-2 and TRBJ2-7, the complete variable domain reads EAGVAQSPRYKIIEKRQSVAFWCNPISGHATLYWYQQILGQGPKLLIQFQNNGVVDDSQLPKDRFSAERLKGVDSTLKIQPAKLEDSAVYLCASSPRGGSYEQYFGPGTRLTVT.

This clone was observed at least ten times. The chain recombines TRBV6-2 or TRBV6-3 with TRBJ2-3, with D perhaps TRBD2 (6 bases). With 2 bases removed from V and 6 bases from J, the gap between germline ends came to 18 bases. CDR3 length: 16 residues. Germline-derived CDR1 and CDR2 are MNHEY and SVGEGT. The CDR3 DNA reads as TGTGCCAGCAGTTACCCTCCCTCCCGCCGGGAGGATACGCAGTATTTT. It yields the protein CASSYPPSRREDTQYF.

The chain carries TRBV5-5 and TRBJ1-2; D possibly corresponds to TRBD1 (5 bases). This CDR3 comprises 14 residues. Looked up from germline, CDR1 is SGHKS and CDR2 is YYEKEE (reference sequence). V lost 0 bases and J lost 4, with 10 bases in between. CDR3 region: CASSLAQGAYGYTF. The CDR3 DNA sequence: TGTGCCAGCAGCTTGGCCCAGGGAGCCTATGGCTACACCTTC.

This clone turned up a few times. The rearrangement joins TRBV28 to TRBJ1-5, with 7 bases lining up with TRBD1. The junction had 11 bases not matched to a gene; V was cut back by 7 bases and J by 5 bases. The germline gives CDR1 MDHEN, CDR2 SYDVKM. The CDR3 is 15 residues long. The CDR3: CASNERQGRYQPQHF. The CDR3 DNA is TGTGCCAGCAACGAACGACAGGGCAGGTATCAGCCCCAGCATTTT.

This chain connects TRBV3-1 (or the pseudogene TRBV3-2) to TRBJ1-6; D is unclear. The ends were cut back, 4 bases at V and 0 bases at J, with 13 bases in the middle. There are 17 residues in the CDR3. In germline, CDR1 is LGHDT, CDR2 YNNKEL (reference sequence). The CDR3 protein is CASSPPPRSSYNSPLHF. The CDR3 DNA reads TGTGCCAGCAGCCCGCCACCAAGGAGCTCCTATAATTCACCCCTCCACTTT.

V and J are TRBV19 and TRBJ2-1, with D possibly matching TRBD2 (6 bases). Germline assignment: CDR1 LNHDA and CDR2 SQIVND (reference sequence). The CDR3 spans 18 residues. Trimming cost V 2 bases and J 4 bases, with 21 bases left between them. The CDR3 DNA reads as TGTGCCAGTAGTATACTCCGGGGGTACTCCCGGGAATACAATGAGCAGTTCTTC. Its translation: CASSILRGYSREYNEQFF.

This clone was recorded once. V usage is TRBV3-1 (or the pseudogene TRBV3-2) and J usage is TRBJ1-1; unclear D gene. The CDR3 is 12 amino acids. V was clipped by 3 bases and J by 7 bases, with 9 bases between them. In germline, CDR1 is LGHDT, CDR2 YNNKEL (reference sequence). CDR3 sequence (DNA): TGTGCCAGCAGCCATTGGCGCGGTGAAGCTTTCTTT. Translating gives CASSHWRGEAFF.

The chain links TRBV9 to TRBJ1-2; no clear D gene. The germline V gene has CDR1 SGDLS and CDR2 YYNGEE. CDR3 length equals 12 residues. V was trimmed by 0 bases and J by 7 bases, leaving 7 bases between them. CDR3 DNA: TGTGCCAGCAGCGTAGCTACGGGTGGCTACACCTTC. Translated, it gives CASSVATGGYTF. Together with reference TRBV9 and TRBJ1-2, the CDR3 gives the full variable domain: DSGVTQTPKHLITATGQRVTLRCSPRSGDLSVYWYQQSLDQGLQFLIQYYNGEERAKGNILERFSAQQFPDLHSELNLSSLELGDSALYFCASSVATGGYTFGSGTRLTVV.